The rows below give T cell receptor beta chains drawn from one sample of a study of T-cell reconstitution after alpha-beta-depleted transplantation in children. TCRdb itself ran the PCR reads through MiXCR, one entry per CDR3 protein. The sample holds a few hundred thousand distinct CDR3 sequences, nearly 8% seen once. The specimen was peripheral blood, collected 360 days after TCRalphabeta/CD19-depleted stem cell transplant. The receptor set was obtained from a female patient aged 2 to 10 who had a stem cell transplant for Fanconi anemia, so the T cells may come from the graft donor. Both conserved end residues are part of each CDR3. The D gene is left open where the match is weak. Not all rows give a size; the values are once, few, many and, for expanded clones, a class.

v_call	d_call	j_call	clone_size	cdr3_nt	cdr3_aa
TRBV20-1	.	TRBJ2-7	many	TGCAGTGCTAGAGAGCTAGCGAGATTGGGTTCAGGGGAGCAGTACTTC	CSARELARLGSGEQYF
TRBV5-1	TRBD2	TRBJ2-4	many	TGCGCCAGCAGCACGACTAGCGGGAAAAACATTCAGTACTTC	CASSTTSGKNIQYF
TRBV5-1	.	TRBJ2-2	many	TGCGCCAGCAGTTCTCGCTCGGGACAGATGATGAGGGAGGCCGGGGAGCTGTTTTTT	CASSSRSGQMMREAGELFF
TRBV20-1	TRBD1	TRBJ1-4	.	TGCAGTGCACAGGGGGCCACTAATGAAAAACTGTTTTTT	CSAQGATNEKLFF
TRBV10-3	.	TRBJ1-3	many	TGTGCCGTCGAGGGGTCCGGAAACACCATATATTTT	CAVEGSGNTIYF
TRBV6-1	TRBD2	TRBJ2-1	many	TGTGCCAGCAGGGATAGCGGGGCCTCCTACAATGAGCAGTTCTTC	CASRDSGASYNEQFF
TRBV10-3	TRBD2	TRBJ2-1	many	TGTGCCATCAGCCGTAGCGGGGGGCCCGGTGAGCAGTTCTTC	CAISRSGGPGEQFF
TRBV2	.	TRBJ1-5	few	TGTGCCAGCAGTGGGCAAGTCAATCAGCCCCAGCATTTT	CASSGQVNQPQHF
TRBV5-6	TRBD2	TRBJ2-5	many	TGTGCCAGCAGCGCCGGGACTAGCGTTTTGAGTGAGACCCAGTACTTC	CASSAGTSVLSETQYF
TRBV20-1	.	TRBJ2-7	few	TGCAGTGCTGACTATCGTAATAACTACGAGCAGTACTTC	CSADYRNNYEQYF
TRBV3-1	.	TRBJ1-1	few	TGTGCCAGCAGCCAACCAGGGATCGGTAATGAAGCTTTCTTT	CASSQPGIGNEAFF
TRBV3-1	.	TRBJ1-5	few	TGTGCCAGCAGCCAAAAGGTCGATCAGCCCCAGCATTTT	CASSQKVDQPQHF
TRBV21-1	.	TRBJ2-1	many	TGTGCCAGCAGCAAAGGGATGGCCAGTCCTTACAATGAGCAGTTCTTC	CASSKGMASPYNEQFF
TRBV18	.	TRBJ2-7	few	TGTGCCAGCTCACCACCGAACGAGTACGAGCAGTACTTC	CASSPPNEYEQYF
TRBV20-1	.	TRBJ2-4	many	TGCAGTGCTAGAGTAACACTACCATTTCAGTACTTC	CSARVTLPFQYF
TRBV4-3	.	TRBJ1-3	.	TGCGCCAGCAGCCAAGATGGGGATGGGGACACCATATATTTT	CASSQDGDGDTIYF
TRBV20-1	.	TRBJ2-5	many	TGCAGTGCTAGAGGTGCGACTGGGGGGACCCAGTACTTC	CSARGATGGTQYF
TRBV25-1	.	TRBJ2-5	many	TGTGCCAGCAGTGAATTAGGGGGGCCGGGGGAGACCCAGTACTTC	CASSELGGPGETQYF
TRBV28	.	TRBJ2-2	few	TGTGCCAGCGGCCCAGCTACAGTAGCCGGGGAGCTGTTTTTT	CASGPATVAGELFF
TRBV7-9	.	TRBJ2-7	.	TGTGCCAGCAGAGGGGGACAACGTCCTTCCTACGAGCAGTACTTC	CASRGGQRPSYEQYF
TRBV10-3	TRBD1	TRBJ1-1	.	TGTGCCATCAGTTCCGACAGGGAGAACACTGAAGCTTTCTTT	CAISSDRENTEAFF
TRBV12-3/TRBV12-4	.	TRBJ1-2	many	TGTGCCAGCAGTTTGGAACCGGGACCGCAATATGGCTACACCTTC	CASSLEPGPQYGYTF
TRBV4-1	.	TRBJ2-2	.	TGCGCCAGCAGCCAACGGGAAGGGCGCGGGGAGCTGTTTTTT	CASSQREGRGELFF